Below, 9 T cell receptor beta chains from the same sample are listed, as sequenced in a study of blood T cell repertoires in COVID-19. Clones were sequenced by immunoSEQ multiplex PCR, and TCRdb holds only the in-frame ones, with some missing. The sample consists of approximately 85,000 clones, about nine tenths of them appearing once. Sequenced sample: peripheral blood. Source of these receptors: a man over 45 with active or convalescent COVID-19.

The chain has TRBV5-1 and TRBJ2-2, with 7 nucleotides matching TRBD2. In germline, CDR1 is SGHRS, CDR2 YFSETQ. After removal of 2 bases from V and 0 bases from J, the junction contained 4 bases not matched to a gene. This CDR3 has 16 residues. CDR3 residues: CASSFQGLPNTGELFF. Here the CDR3 DNA reads TGCGCCAGCAGCTTTCAGGGACTACCGAACACCGGGGAGCTGTTTTTT.

The chain uses TRBV6-9 and TRBJ1-3, with D unclear. The V gene's germline CDR1 is MNHGY and CDR2 SVAAGI. The V end lost 0 bases, the J end lost 10 bases, and 13 bases lay between the germline ends. This CDR3 contains 14 residues. The CDR3 nucleotides are TGTGCCAGCAGTTATTCGAACGTGAGAGGAACCATATATTTT. As protein: CASSYSNVRGTIYF.

The chain has TRBV18 and TRBJ2-7; 11 bases line up with TRBD2. The germline V gene has CDR1 KGHSH and CDR2 LQKENI. The CDR3 sequence is 14 residues long. Germline trimming cut 1 base from V and 6 bases from J; bases unmatched to any gene: 2. The CDR3 region has the DNA TGTGCCAGCTCACCACTAGCGGGAGGGTCCGAGCAGTACTTC. As protein: CASSPLAGGSEQYF.

This chain connects TRBV18 to TRBJ1-1; 8 bases fit TRBD1. J gave up 9 bases and V 3 bases, and 6 bases lay outside the gene matches. The CDR3 runs to 13 residues. CDR1 and CDR2 (germline): KGHSH, LQKENI. For the CDR3, the DNA is TGTGCCAGCTCACCCGGACAGGGCGACAAAGCTTTCTTT. Its protein is CASSPGQGDKAFF.

The chain combines TRBV7-2 with TRBJ2-3; 9 bases are a match to TRBD2. The junction had 4 bases not matched to a gene; V was cut back by 2 bases and J by 4 bases. CDR1 and CDR2 from the germline V gene are SGHTA and FQGNSA. CDR3 length equals 15 residues. CDR3: CASSLPGLASDTQYF. CDR3 coding DNA: TGTGCCAGCAGCTTACCGGGACTAGCATCAGATACGCAGTATTTT.

This chain links TRBV29-1 with TRBJ1-5; TRBD1 agrees at 8 bases. The germline gives CDR1 SQVTM, CDR2 ANQGSEA. Trimming at V came to 4 bases and at J to 4 bases, leaving 9 bases not matched to a gene. The CDR3 runs 15 residues. The CDR3 DNA reads TGCAGCGTTGCGGGAGGCAGGGGGCAAAATCAGCCCCAGCATTTT. This encodes CSVAGGRGQNQPQHF.

The chain employs TRBV9 and TRBJ2-3; D is possibly TRBD1 (6 bases). V was clipped by 0 bases and J by 2 bases, with 7 bases between them. Germline CDR1 SGDLS, CDR2 YYNGEE. The CDR3 has 14 amino acids. CDR3 DNA sequence: TGTGCCAGCAGCGTAGTGGGACACACAGATACGCAGTATTTT. Translated, it gives CASSVVGHTDTQYF.

The CDR3 protein is CASSLVAGGQTEAFF. In DNA form, the CDR3 reads TGCGCCAGCAGCTTGGTTGCAGGGGGCCAAACTGAAGCTTTCTTT. The J gene is TRBJ1-1, the V gene TRBV5-1, with 8 bases that match TRBD1. After removal of 0 bases from V and 5 bases from J, the junction contained 6 bases not matched to a gene. The CDR3 is 15 residues long. CDR1 and CDR2 from the germline V gene are SGHRS and YFSETQ. The complete variable domain, with remaining parts taken from reference TRBV5-1 and TRBJ1-1, reads KAGVTQTPRYLIKTRGQQVTLSCSPISGHRSVSWYQQTPGQGLQFLFEYFSETQRNKGNFPGRFSGRQFSNSRSEMNVSTLELGDSALYLCASSLVAGGQTEAFFGQGTRLTVV.

The CDR3 DNA sequence: TGTGCCAGCAGCCAAGGCCCGACTAGCGGGGGGGCGGGTGAGCAGTTCTTC. This translates into CASSQGPTSGGAGEQFF. This sequence joins TRBV3-1 (or the pseudogene TRBV3-2) and TRBJ2-1; TRBD2 matches at 14 bases. Germline trimming cut 1 base from V and 9 bases from J; bases unmatched to any gene: 8. This CDR3 comprises 17 residues. Germline V CDR1 and CDR2: LGHDT, YNNKEL (reference sequence).